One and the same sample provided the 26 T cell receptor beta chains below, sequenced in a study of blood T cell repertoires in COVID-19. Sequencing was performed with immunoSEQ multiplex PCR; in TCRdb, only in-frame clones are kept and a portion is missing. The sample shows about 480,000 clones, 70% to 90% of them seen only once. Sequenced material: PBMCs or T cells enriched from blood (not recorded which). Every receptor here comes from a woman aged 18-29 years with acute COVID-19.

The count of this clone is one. The DNA for the CDR3 is TGCGCCAGCAGCTTGGAAAGGGGTAAAGGGACTGAAGCTTTCTTT. Amino acid sequence: CASSLERGKGTEAFF. The chain recombines TRBV5-1 with TRBJ1-1; TRBD1 might be the D (5 bases). The CDR3 length is 15 residues. The germline V gene has CDR1 SGHRS and CDR2 YFSETQ. With 0 bases removed from V and 5 bases from J, the gap between germline ends came to 14 bases.

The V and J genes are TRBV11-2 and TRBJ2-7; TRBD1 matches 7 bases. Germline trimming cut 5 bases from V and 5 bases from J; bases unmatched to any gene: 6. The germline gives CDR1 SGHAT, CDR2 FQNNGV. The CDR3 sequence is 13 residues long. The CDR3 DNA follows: TGTGCCAGCAGCCCCGGGACAGCTAACGAGCAGTACTTC. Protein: CASSPGTANEQYF.

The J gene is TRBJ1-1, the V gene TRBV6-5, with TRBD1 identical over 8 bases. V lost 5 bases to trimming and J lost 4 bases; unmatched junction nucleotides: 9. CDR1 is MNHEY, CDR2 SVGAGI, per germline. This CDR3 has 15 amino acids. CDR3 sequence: CASSRDRYYGTEAFF. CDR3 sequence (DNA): TGTGCCAGCAGTCGGGACAGGTATTACGGCACTGAAGCTTTCTTT.

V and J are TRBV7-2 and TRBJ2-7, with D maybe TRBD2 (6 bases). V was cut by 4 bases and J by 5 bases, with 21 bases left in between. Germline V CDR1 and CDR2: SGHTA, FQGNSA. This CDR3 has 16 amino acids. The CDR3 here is CASSSSISGRGDEQYF. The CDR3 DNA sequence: TGTGCCAGCAGCTCTTCGATTAGCGGAAGAGGTGACGAGCAGTACTTC.

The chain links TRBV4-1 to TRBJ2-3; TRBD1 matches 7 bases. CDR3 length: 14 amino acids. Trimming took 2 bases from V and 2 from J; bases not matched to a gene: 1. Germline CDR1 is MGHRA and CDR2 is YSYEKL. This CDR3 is CASSQQGDTDTQYF. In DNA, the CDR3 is TGCGCCAGCAGCCAACAGGGGGACACAGATACGCAGTATTTT.

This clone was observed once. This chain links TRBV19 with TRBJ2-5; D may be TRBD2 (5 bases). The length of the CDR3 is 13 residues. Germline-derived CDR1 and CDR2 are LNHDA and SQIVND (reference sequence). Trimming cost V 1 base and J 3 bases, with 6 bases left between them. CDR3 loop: CASSIGREETQYF. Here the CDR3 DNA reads TGTGCCAGTAGTATAGGGCGGGAAGAGACCCAGTACTTC.

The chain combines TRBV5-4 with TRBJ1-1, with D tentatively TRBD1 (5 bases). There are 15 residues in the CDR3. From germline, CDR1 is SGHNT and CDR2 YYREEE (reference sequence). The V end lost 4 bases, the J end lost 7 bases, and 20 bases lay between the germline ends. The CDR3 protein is CASSTLSVTGDEAFF. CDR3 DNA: TGTGCCAGCAGCACCCTATCGGTCACAGGAGATGAAGCTTTCTTT.

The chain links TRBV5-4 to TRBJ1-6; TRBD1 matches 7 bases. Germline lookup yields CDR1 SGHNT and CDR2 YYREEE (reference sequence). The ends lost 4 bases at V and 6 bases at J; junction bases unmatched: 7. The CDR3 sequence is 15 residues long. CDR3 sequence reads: CASSLGQVFNSPLHF. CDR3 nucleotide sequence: TGTGCCAGCAGCCTAGGACAGGTGTTTAATTCACCCCTCCACTTT.

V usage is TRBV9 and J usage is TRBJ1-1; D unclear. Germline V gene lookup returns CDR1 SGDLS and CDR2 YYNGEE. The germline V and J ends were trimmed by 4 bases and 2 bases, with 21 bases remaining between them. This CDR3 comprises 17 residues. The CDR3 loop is CASSKKSQDLRNTEAFF. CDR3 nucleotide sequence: TGTGCCAGCAGCAAGAAATCCCAGGACTTAAGAAACACTGAAGCTTTCTTT. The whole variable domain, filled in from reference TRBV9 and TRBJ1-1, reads DSGVTQTPKHLITATGQRVTLRCSPRSGDLSVYWYQQSLDQGLQFLIQYYNGEERAKGNILERFSAQQFPDLHSELNLSSLELGDSALYFCASSKKSQDLRNTEAFFGQGTRLTVV.

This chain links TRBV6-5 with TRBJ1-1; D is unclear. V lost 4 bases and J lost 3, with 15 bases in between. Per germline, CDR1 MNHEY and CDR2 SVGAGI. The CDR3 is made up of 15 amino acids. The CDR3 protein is CASSSPGILDTEAFF. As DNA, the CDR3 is TGTGCCAGCAGTTCGCCGGGGATCCTGGACACTGAAGCTTTCTTT.

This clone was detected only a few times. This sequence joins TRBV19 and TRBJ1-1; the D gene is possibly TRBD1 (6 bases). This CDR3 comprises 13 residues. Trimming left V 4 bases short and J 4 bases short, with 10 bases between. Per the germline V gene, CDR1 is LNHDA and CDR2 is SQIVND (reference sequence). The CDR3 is CASSTGHLTEAFF. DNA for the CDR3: TGTGCCAGTAGTACGGGACATCTCACTGAAGCTTTCTTT.

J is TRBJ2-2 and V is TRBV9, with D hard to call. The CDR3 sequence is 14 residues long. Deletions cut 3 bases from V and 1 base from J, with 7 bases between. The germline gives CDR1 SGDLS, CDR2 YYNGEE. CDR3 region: CASSGRGNTGELFF. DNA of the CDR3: TGTGCCAGCAGCGGGAGAGGGAACACCGGGGAGCTGTTTTTT.

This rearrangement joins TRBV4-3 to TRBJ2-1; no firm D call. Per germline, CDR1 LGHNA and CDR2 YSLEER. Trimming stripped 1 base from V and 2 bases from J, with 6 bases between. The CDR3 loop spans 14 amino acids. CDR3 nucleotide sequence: TGCGCCAGCAGCCAAGCTATCACCTACAATGAGCAGTTCTTC. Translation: CASSQAITYNEQFF.

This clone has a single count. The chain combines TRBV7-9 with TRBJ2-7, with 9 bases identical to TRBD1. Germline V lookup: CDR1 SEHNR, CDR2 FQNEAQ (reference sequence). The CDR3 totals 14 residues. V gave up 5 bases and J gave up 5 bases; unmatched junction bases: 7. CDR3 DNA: TGTGCCAGCAGCGTCCGGGACAGGGTCGACGAGCAGTACTTC. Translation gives CASSVRDRVDEQYF.

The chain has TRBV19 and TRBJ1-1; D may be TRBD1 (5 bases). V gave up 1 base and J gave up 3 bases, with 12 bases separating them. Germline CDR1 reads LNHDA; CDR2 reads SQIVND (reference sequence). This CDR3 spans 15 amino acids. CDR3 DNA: TGTGCCAGTAGTATAGCCCGGACAATTTACACTGAAGCTTTCTTT. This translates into CASSIARTIYTEAFF. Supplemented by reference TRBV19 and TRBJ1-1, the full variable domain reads DGGITQSPKYLFRKEGQNVTLSCEQNLNHDAMYWYRQDPGQGLRLIYYSQIVNDFQKGDIAEGYSVSREKKESFPLTVTSAQKNPTAFYLCASSIARTIYTEAFFGQGTRLTVV.

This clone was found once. CDR3 region: CASSTRRGNQPQHF. The CDR3 region has the DNA TGTGCCAGCAGCACCCGGCGGGGAAATCAGCCCCAGCATTTT. V usage is TRBV21-1 and J usage is TRBJ1-5. TRBV21-1 is deemed a pseudogene. This CDR3 is 14 amino acids long.

This CDR3 reads CASRIRLAGKAYEQYF. As DNA, the CDR3 is TGTGCCAGCAGGATCAGACTAGCGGGGAAAGCCTACGAGCAGTACTTC. This chain links TRBV2 with TRBJ2-7, with TRBD2 matching over 11 bases. CDR1 and CDR2 (germline): SNHLY, FYNNEI. V dropped 6 bases and J dropped 2; count of bases not matched to a gene: 9. The CDR3 loop spans 16 amino acids.

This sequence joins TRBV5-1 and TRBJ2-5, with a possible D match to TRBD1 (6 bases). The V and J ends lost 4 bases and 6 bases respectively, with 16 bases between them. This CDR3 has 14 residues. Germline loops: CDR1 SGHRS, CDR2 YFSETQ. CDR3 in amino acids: CASSPSDRSQTQYF. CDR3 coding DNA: TGCGCCAGCAGCCCCAGCGACAGGTCGCAGACCCAGTACTTC.

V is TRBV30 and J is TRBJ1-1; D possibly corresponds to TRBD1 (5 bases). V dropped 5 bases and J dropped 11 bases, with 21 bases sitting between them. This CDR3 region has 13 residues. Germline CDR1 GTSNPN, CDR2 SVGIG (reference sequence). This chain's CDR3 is CAWGRGVGVAAFF. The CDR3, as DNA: TGTGCCTGGGGTCGGGGGGTTGGTGTTGCGGCTTTCTTT.

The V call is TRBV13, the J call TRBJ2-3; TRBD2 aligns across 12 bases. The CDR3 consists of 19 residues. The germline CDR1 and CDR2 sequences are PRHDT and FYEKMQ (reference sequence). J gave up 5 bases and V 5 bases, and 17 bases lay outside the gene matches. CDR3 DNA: TGTGCCAGCAGCGTTCGCCTAAGACTAGCGGGAGAGAGTCTAGATACGCAGTATTTT. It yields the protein CASSVRLRLAGESLDTQYF.

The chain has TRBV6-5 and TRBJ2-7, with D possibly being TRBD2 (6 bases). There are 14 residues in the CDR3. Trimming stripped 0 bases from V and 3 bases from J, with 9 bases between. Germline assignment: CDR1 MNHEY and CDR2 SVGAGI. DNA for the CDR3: TGTGCCAGCAGTTACTCGAAGGGAGGCTACGAGCAGTACTTC. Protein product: CASSYSKGGYEQYF.

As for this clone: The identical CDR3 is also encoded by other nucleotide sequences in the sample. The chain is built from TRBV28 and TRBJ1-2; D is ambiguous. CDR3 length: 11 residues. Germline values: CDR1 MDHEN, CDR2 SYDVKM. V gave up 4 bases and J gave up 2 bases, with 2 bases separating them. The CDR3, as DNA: TGTGCCAGCAGTTCGAACTATGGCTACACCTTC. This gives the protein CASSSNYGYTF.

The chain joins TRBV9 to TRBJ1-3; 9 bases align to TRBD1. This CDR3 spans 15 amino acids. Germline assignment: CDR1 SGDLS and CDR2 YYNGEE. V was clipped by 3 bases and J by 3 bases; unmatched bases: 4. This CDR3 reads CASSARTGVGNTIYF. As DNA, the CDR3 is TGTGCCAGCAGCGCCAGGACAGGGGTTGGAAACACCATATATTTT.

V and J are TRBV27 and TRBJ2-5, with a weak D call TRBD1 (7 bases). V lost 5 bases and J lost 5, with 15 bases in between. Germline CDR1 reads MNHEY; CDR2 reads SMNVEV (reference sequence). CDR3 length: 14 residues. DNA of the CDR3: TGTGCCAGCAGTCAGTCAGGGGGGCGGGAGACCCAGTACTTC. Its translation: CASSQSGGRETQYF.

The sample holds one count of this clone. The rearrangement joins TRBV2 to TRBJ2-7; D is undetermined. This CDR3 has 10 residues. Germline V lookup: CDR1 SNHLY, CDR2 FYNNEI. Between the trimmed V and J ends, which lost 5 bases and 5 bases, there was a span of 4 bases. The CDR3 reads CASSSHEQYF. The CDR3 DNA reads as TGTGCCAGCAGTAGCCACGAGCAGTACTTC.

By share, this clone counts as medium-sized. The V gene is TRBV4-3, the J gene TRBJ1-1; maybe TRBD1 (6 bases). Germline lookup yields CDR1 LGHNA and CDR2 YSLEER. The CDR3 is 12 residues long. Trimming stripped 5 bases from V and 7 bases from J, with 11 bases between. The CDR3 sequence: CASSYFRGEAFF. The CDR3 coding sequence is TGCGCCAGCAGCTACTTCAGGGGTGAAGCTTTCTTT.